Listed here are 3 T cell receptor beta chains from one sample, sequenced in a study of cytomegalovirus exposure and HLA in healthy donors. PCR amplification relied on 60 Vbeta primers (plus 13 Jbeta primers). TCRdb's table, derived via immunoSEQ multiplex PCR, lists solely in-frame clones and lacks some. The table includes 100,000 to 150,000 clones, about 81% detected once. The specimen sequenced was PBMCs. These receptors were collected from a woman in her forties or fifties in good health and CMV-seropositive.

V and J are TRBV6-5 and TRBJ2-5; TRBD1 is a possible D gene (6 bases). Trimming left V 0 bases short and J 5 bases short, with 13 bases between. CDR1 and CDR2 from the germline V gene are MNHEY and SVGAGI. The CDR3 is 15 amino acids. The CDR3 loop reads CASSYSPGVGETQYF. In DNA form, the CDR3 reads TGTGCCAGCAGTTACTCCCCAGGGGTGGGGGAGACCCAGTACTTC.

The rearrangement uses TRBV5-1 and TRBJ2-1; D possibly corresponds to TRBD1 (5 bases). The CDR3 covers 16 residues. CDR1 is SGHRS and CDR2 is YFSETQ in the germline V gene. Between the trimmed V and J ends, which lost 0 bases and 5 bases, there was a span of 15 bases. CDR3 nucleotide sequence: TGCGCCAGCAGCTTGGGGCGAAGGGGCCCCCACAATGAGCAGTTCTTC. Amino acid sequence: CASSLGRRGPHNEQFF.

This chain links TRBV4-2 with TRBJ2-2; the D gene is possibly TRBD1 (7 bases). Germline values: CDR1 LGHNA, CDR2 YNFKEQ. The CDR3 has 13 amino acids. V was shortened by 3 bases and J by 10 bases, with 12 bases between the two germline ends. The CDR3 DNA follows: TGTGCCAGCAGCCAGACAGGGAGGAAGGAGCTGTTTTTT. This sequence encodes CASSQTGRKELFF.